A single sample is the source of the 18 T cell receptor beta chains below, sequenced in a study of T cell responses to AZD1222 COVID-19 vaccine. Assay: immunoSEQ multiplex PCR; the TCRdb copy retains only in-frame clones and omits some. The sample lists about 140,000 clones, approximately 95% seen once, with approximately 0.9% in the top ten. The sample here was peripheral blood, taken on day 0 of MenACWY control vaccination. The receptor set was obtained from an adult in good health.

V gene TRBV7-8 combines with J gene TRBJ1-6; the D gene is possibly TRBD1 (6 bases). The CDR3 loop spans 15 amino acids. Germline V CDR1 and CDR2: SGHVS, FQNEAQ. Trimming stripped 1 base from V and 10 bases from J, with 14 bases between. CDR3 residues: CASSLEGGPGSPLHF. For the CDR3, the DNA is TGTGCCAGCAGCTTAGAGGGGGGGCCGGGATCACCCCTCCACTTT.

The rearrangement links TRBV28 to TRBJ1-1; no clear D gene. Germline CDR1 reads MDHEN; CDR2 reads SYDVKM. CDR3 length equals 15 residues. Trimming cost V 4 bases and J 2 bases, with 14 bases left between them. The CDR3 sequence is CASSWALTANTEAFF. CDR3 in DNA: TGTGCCAGCAGTTGGGCCTTGACTGCTAACACTGAAGCTTTCTTT. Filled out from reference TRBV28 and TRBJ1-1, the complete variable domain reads DVKVTQSSRYLVKRTGEKVFLECVQDMDHENMFWYRQDPGLGLRLIYFSYDVKMKEKGDIPEGYSVSREKKERFSLILESASTNQTSMYLCASSWALTANTEAFFGQGTRLTVV.

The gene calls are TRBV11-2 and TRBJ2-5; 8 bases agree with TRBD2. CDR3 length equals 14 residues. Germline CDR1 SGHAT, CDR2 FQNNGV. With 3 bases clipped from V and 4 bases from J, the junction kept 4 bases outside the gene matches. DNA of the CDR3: TGTGCCAGCAGCTTTACGGGGGGGTTAGAGACCCAGTACTTC. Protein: CASSFTGGLETQYF.

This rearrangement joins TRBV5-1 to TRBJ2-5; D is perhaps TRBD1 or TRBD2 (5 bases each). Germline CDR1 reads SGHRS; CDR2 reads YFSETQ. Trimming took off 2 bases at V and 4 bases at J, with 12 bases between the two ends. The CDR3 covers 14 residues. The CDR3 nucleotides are TGCGCCAGCAGCTTCAGGGAGAGAGCAGAGACCCAGTACTTC. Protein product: CASSFRERAETQYF. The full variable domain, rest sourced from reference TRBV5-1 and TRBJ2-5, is KAGVTQTPRYLIKTRGQQVTLSCSPISGHRSVSWYQQTPGQGLQFLFEYFSETQRNKGNFPGRFSGRQFSNSRSEMNVSTLELGDSALYLCASSFRERAETQYFGPGTRLLVL.

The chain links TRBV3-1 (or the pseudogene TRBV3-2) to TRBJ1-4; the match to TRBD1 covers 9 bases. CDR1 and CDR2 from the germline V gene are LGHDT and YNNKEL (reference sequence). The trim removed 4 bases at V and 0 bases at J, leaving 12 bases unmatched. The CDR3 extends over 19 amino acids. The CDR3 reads CASSPSPGQGPATNEKLFF. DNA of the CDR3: TGTGCCAGCAGCCCTAGTCCGGGACAGGGACCTGCAACTAATGAAAAACTGTTTTTT.

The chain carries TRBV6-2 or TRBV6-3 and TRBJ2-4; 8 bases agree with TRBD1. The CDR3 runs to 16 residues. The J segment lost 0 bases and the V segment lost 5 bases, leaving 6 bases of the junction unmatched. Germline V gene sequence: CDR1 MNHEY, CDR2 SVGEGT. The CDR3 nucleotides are TGTGCCAGCAGTACTAGGGACAGGCTAGCCAAAAACATTCAGTACTTC. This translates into CASSTRDRLAKNIQYF.

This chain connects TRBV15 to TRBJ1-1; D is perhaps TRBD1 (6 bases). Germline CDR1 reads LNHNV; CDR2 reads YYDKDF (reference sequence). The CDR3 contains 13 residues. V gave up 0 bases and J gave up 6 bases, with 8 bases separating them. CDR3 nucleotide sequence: TGTGCCACCAGCAGAGATAGGGGGTCTGAAGCTTTCTTT. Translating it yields CATSRDRGSEAFF.

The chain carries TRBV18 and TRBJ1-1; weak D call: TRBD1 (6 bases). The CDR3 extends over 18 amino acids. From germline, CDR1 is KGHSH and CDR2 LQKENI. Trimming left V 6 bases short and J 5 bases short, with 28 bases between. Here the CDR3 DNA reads TGTGCCAGCTCCGAAGAATACAGGGAGGGCAGCACGGGGACTGAAGCTTTCTTT. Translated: CASSEEYREGSTGTEAFF.

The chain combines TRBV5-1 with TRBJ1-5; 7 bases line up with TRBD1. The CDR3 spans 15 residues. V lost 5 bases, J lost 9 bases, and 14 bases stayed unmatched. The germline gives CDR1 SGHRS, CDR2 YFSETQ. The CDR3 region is CASSPGTDEPRPQHF. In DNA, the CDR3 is TGCGCCAGCAGTCCCGGGACAGACGAACCACGGCCCCAGCATTTT.

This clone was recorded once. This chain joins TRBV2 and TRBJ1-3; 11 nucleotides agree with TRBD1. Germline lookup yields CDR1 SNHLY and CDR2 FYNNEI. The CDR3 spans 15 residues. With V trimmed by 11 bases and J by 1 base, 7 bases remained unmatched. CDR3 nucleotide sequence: TGTGCCTGCGCCGGGACAGGGGGATCTGGAAACACCATATATTTT. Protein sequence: CACAGTGGSGNTIYF. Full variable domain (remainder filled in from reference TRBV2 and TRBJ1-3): EPEVTQTPSHQVTQMGQEVILRCVPISNHLYFYWYRQILGQKVEFLVSFYNNEISEKSEIFDDQFSVERPDGSNFTLKIRSTKLEDSAMYFCACAGTGGSGNTIYFGEGSWLTVV.

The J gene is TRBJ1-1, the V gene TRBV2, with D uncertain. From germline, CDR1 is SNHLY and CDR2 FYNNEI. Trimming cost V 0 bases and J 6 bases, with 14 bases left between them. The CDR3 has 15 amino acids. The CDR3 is CASSEALSRGAEAFF. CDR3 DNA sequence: TGTGCCAGCAGTGAAGCGCTTTCCCGCGGGGCTGAAGCTTTCTTT.

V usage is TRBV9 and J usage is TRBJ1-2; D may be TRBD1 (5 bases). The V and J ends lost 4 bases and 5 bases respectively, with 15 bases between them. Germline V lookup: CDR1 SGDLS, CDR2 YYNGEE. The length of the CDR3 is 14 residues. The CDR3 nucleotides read TGTGCCAGCAGCCCGCGCGGGACGGAATATGGCTACACCTTC. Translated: CASSPRGTEYGYTF.

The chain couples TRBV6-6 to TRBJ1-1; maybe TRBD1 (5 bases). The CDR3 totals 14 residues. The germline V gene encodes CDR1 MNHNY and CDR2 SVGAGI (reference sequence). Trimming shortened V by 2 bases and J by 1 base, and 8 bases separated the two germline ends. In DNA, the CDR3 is TGTGCCAGCAGTTACCAGGGCCCGAACACTGAAGCTTTCTTT. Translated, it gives CASSYQGPNTEAFF.

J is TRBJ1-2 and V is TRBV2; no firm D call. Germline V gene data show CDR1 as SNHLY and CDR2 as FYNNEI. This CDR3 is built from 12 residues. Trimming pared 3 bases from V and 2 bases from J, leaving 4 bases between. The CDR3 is CASSETNYGYTF. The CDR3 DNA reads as TGTGCCAGCAGTGAGACAAACTATGGCTACACCTTC. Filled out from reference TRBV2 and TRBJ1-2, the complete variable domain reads EPEVTQTPSHQVTQMGQEVILRCVPISNHLYFYWYRQILGQKVEFLVSFYNNEISEKSEIFDDQFSVERPDGSNFTLKIRSTKLEDSAMYFCASSETNYGYTFGSGTRLTVV.

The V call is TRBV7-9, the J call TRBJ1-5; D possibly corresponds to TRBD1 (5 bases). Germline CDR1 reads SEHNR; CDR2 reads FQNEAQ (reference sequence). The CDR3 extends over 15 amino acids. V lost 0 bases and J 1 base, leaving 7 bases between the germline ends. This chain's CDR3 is CASSLAGDSNQPQHF. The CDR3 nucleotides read TGTGCCAGCAGCTTAGCAGGGGACAGCAATCAGCCCCAGCATTTT.

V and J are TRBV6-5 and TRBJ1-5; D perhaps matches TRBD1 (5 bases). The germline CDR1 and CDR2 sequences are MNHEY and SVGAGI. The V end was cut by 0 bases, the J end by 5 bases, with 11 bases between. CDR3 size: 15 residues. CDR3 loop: CASSYSGRGDQPQHF. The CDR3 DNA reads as TGTGCCAGCAGTTACTCGGGGAGGGGAGATCAGCCCCAGCATTTT.

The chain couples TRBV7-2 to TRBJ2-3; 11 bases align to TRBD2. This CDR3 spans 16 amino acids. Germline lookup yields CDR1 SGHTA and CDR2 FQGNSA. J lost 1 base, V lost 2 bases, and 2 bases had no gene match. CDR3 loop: CASSLSSGGGTDTQYF. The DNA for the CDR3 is TGTGCCAGCAGCTTAAGTAGCGGGGGGGGCACAGATACGCAGTATTTT.

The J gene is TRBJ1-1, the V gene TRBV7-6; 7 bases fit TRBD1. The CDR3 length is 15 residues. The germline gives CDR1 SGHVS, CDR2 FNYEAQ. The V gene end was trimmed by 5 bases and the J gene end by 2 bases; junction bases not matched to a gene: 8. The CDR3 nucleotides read TGTGCCAGCAGCCGCACGACAGGGCTAAACACTGAAGCTTTCTTT. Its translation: CASSRTTGLNTEAFF.